Detailed here is one T cell receptor beta chain. The antigen remains undetermined. 8.5 to 10 ml of fresh peripheral blood supplied the PBMCs. The source of the sample is a study of T cells in Graves' hyperthyroidism and ophthalmopathy. At the level of the study: The authors collected peripheral blood at initial diagnosis, before any treatment.

CDR1 SEHNR and CDR2 FQNEAQ come from the germline V gene (reference sequence). The CDR3 spans 12 residues. The ends were cut back, 5 bases at V and 11 bases at J, with 15 bases in the middle. RNA transcripts gave rise to amplified TCR beta CDR3 regions. Using the HTBI primer set, a first-round RT-PCR was run on the TCR CDR3. TCRdb reanalysed the multiplex PCR reads using MiXCR and keeps one entry per CDR3 protein. This sample has about 600,000 distinct CDR3 sequences; roughly 14% occur once, and the top ten carry approximately 12%. Study observations and caveats: The blood repertoire included most of the expanded thyroid clonotypes above 0.001.

This sequence was found in a woman aged 45-59 years with Graves' ophthalmopathy. This chain uses TRBV7-9 with TRBJ1-1, with D tentatively TRBD1 (5 bases). The sample comprised blood. In DNA, the CDR3 is TGTGCCAGCAGCCCCGGGACCGCATGGGCTTTCTTT. Residues: CASSPGTAWAFF.